This TCR beta chain was sequenced in a study of tumor-infiltrating lymphocytes in primary liver carcinoma. Remarks on this clonotype: What it recognizes is unknown. A read error is likely, as this CDR3 ends without the conserved phenylalanine or tryptophan.

Co-extraction of RNA and DNA was performed on roughly 20-33 mg of unsorted bulk tissue. Study-wide results and caveats: Only about 7.5-25% of top clones were detected in all five tumor regions.

TCR beta cDNA was reverse-transcribed from roughly 0.45 ug of total RNA. The reaction used a constant-region primer and ProtoScript II reverse transcriptase. The TCR beta library was amplified through three nested multiplex PCR rounds in a modified ARM-PCR procedure. Investigators reported that the first two PCR rounds, at roughly 10 cycles each, used TRBV1-TRBV30 forward primers with a C-beta reverse primer. TCRdb re-called the multiplex PCR reads with MiXCR, one entry per CDR3 protein. In the table there are 100,000 to 150,000 distinct CDR3 sequences, 64% of which are singletons. V gave up 6 bases and J gave up 3 bases, with 9 bases separating them. The CDR3 loop spans 12 amino acids. Germline loops: CDR1 SGHKS, CDR2 YYEKEE (reference sequence).

V usage is TRBV5-5 and J usage is TRBJ1-1; D is uncertain. Sequencing input: liver tumor tissue from sampling region 3. Specified subset: tumor region T3, left-lateral pole. The sequence was collected from a woman in her sixties or seventies with primary liver carcinoma and hepatitis B virus infection. Written as DNA, the CDR3 is TGTGCCAGCAACTTCAGCGACACTGAAGCTTTCTAT. Encoded protein: CASNFSDTEAFY.